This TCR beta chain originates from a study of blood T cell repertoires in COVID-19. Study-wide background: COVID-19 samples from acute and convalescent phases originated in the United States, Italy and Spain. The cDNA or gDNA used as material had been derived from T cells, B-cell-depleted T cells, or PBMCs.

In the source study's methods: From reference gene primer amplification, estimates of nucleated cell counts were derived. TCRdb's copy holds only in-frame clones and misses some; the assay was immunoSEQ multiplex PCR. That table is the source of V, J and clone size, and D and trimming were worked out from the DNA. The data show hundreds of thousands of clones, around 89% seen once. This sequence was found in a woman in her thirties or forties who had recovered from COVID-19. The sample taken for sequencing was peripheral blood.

As DNA, the CDR3 is TGTGCCAGCAGCGTGTCCGGTTACTCCTACAATGAGCAGTTCTTC. Translating gives CASSVSGYSYNEQFF. The gene calls are TRBV9 and TRBJ2-1, with D hard to call. The germline CDR1 and CDR2 sequences are SGDLS and YYNGEE. Trimming stripped 2 bases from V and 0 bases from J, with 9 bases between. The CDR3 is 15 amino acids. Using reference TRBV9 and TRBJ2-1 for the parts outside the CDR3, the full variable domain is DSGVTQTPKHLITATGQRVTLRCSPRSGDLSVYWYQQSLDQGLQFLIQYYNGEERAKGNILERFSAQQFPDLHSELNLSSLELGDSALYFCASSVSGYSYNEQFFGPGTRLTVL.